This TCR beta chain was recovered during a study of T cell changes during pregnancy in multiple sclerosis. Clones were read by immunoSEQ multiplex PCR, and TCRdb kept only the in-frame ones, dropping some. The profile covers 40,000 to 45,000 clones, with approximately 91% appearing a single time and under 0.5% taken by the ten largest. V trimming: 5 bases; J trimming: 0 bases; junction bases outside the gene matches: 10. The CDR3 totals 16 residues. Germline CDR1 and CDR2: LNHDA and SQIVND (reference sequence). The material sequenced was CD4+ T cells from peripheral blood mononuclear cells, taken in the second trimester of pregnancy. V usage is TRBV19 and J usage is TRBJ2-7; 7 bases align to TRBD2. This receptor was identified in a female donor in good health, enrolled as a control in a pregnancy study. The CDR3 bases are TGTGCCAGTAGTGGATTTAGAGCGGGAACCTCCTACGAGCAGTACTTC. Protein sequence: CASSGFRAGTSYEQYF. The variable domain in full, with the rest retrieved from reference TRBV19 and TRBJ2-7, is DGGITQSPKYLFRKEGQNVTLSCEQNLNHDAMYWYRQDPGQGLRLIYYSQIVNDFQKGDIAEGYSVSREKKESFPLTVTSAQKNPTAFYLCASSGFRAGTSYEQYFGPGTRLTVT.